This TCR beta chain was recovered during a study of identical twins (dated by TCRdb to the mid-2010s). With respect to the entire study: To test whether fetal clonotypes persist, the study used deep sequencing on TCR alpha and beta repertoires from monozygotic twins, unrelated adults of various ages, and cord blood. To rule out contamination, replicate twin experiments were performed at different times with different library preparation protocols. Here is what the overall study found, with its caveats: Compared with coincidental sharing between unrelated individuals, out-of-frame TCR alpha sequences shared between twins showed an excess of sequences with low generation probability. Because the same donors could not be followed over many years, conclusions were based on cross-sectional statistical analysis. Abundant cord blood beta clonotypes had fewer insertions, young adult naive repertoires showed a similar but weaker trend, and memory repertoires showed no such trend. Invariant T cells such as MAIT and iNKT could partly confound zero-insertion analyses, though diverse VJ usage argued against this for most clonotypes. Excess twin sharing in beta out-of-frame sequences was weaker because fewer shared sequences lowered the signal-to-noise ratio. In monozygotic twins, recombination models systematically underestimated out-of-frame TCR alpha sharing, but the models matched the sharing seen between unrelated individuals.

This clonotype was counted a few times. No antigen is known for it. Base quality data are lacking; no much larger clone is found one base away. Every donor was a healthy Caucasian. The twin cohort consisted of three pairs of female monozygotic twins, all aged about 18 to 30 years. The RNA used for TCR libraries was isolated from peripheral blood mononuclear cells. V is cut by 3 bases and J by 5 bases, and the space between the germline ends is 14 bases. There are 14 amino acids in the CDR3, from cysteine to phenylalanine inclusive. The entry retains the CDR3 DNA only, 42 bases that are in frame from base 1. The library was made by 5' RACE. The sample was run on an Illumina HiSeq 2000. A universal primer binding site was introduced by template switching, and a unique molecular identifier was present in the final cDNA, enabling accurate counting of TCR cDNA molecules. Specific primers in the conserved constant-segment region were used to synthesize first-strand cDNA for TCR alpha and beta chains. To control for contamination, every cDNA library was double barcoded, receiving both a SMART-Mk sample barcode and Illumina barcodes. TruSeq adapter sequences, together with Illumina sample barcodes, were added in two successive PCR steps. Sequencing of the TCR alpha and beta cDNA libraries was done on the Illumina HiSeq platform using custom primers. The paper's processing steps were these. MiGEC processed the raw reads to extract unique molecular identifiers, while MiXCR was used to determine the CDR3 positions. Recombination models were inferred per individual with the repgenHMM and IGoR tools using an EM algorithm. The tcR package in R was used for shared clonotype analysis, with sharing normalized by the product of cloneset sizes. To study raw recombination without the effects of thymic and clonal selection, out-of-frame nonproductive sequences were analyzed. The public reads were reanalyzed by TCRdb: fastp trimming at Q25, MiXCR alignment, in-frame beta chains only. Rows with a matching CDR3 protein are joined into one entry that keeps the most common DNA and genes. The V and J calls reflect TCRdb's pipeline rather than the authors' work. The sample records hundreds of thousands of distinct CDR3 sequences, 8% to 9% of which are singletons. Clones ranked in the top ten supply approximately 0.89% of the sample.

The sample was also reused in another study, on yellow fever vaccine responses in identical twins. The second publication reports: According to the authors, the vaccine-induced T cell response in identical twins seemed to be partly convergent and partly specific to each individual. In identical twins, the study followed T cell clones that responded to the vaccine with precision.

This chain is built from TRBV12-3 or TRBV12-4 and TRBJ2-7, with TRBD2 as a weak D call on 6 bases. This clonotype was obtained from a woman between 18 and 29 years old in good health. The sequenced sample consisted of PBMCs. The CDR3 reads as follows: CASSFSGRGDEQYF. The DNA is TGTGCCAGCAGTTTTAGCGGTCGCGGGGACGAGCAGTACTTC.